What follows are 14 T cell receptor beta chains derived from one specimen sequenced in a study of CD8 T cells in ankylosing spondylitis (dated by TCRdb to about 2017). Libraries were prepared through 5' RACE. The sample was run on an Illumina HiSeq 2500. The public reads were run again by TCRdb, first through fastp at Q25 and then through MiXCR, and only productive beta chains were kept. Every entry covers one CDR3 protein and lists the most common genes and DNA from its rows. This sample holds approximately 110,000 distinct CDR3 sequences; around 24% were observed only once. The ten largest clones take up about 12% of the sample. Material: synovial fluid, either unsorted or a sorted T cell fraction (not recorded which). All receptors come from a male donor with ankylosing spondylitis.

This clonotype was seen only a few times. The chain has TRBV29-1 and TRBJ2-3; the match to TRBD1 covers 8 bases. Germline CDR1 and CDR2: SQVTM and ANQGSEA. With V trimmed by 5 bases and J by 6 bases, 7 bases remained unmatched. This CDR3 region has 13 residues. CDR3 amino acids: CSVSDRARDTQYF. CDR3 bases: TGCAGCGTTTCGGACAGGGCCAGGGATACGCAGTATTTT.

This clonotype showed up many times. CDR3 coding DNA: TGTGCCAGCAGCTTGGGGGGCCAAGAGACCCAGTACTTC. Its protein product is CASSLGGQETQYF. This chain links TRBV7-9 with TRBJ2-5; tentative D call: TRBD2 (6 bases). Per the germline V gene, CDR1 is SEHNR and CDR2 is FQNEAQ (reference sequence). V lost 3 bases and J 1 base, leaving 6 bases between the germline ends. The CDR3 contains 13 residues.

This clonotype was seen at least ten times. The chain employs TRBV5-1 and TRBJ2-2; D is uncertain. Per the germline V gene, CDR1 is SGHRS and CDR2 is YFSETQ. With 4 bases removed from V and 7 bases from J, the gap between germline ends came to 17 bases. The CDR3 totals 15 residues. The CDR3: CASSTENLEVGELFF. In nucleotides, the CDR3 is TGCGCCAGCAGCACCGAGAACTTAGAAGTCGGGGAGCTGTTTTTT.

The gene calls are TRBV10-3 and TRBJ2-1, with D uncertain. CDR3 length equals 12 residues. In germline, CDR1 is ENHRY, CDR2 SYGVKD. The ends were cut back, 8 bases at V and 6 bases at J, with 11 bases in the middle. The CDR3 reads CAIRTPGNEQFF. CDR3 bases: TGTGCCATCCGGACCCCCGGCAATGAGCAGTTCTTC.

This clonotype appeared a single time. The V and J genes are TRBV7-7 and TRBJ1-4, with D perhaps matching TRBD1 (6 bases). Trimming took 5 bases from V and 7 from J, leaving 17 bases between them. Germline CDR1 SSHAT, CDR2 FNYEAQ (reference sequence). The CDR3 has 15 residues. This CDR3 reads CASSAVGGASEKLFF. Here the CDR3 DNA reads TGTGCCAGCAGCGCAGTAGGGGGGGCTTCTGAAAAACTGTTTTTT.

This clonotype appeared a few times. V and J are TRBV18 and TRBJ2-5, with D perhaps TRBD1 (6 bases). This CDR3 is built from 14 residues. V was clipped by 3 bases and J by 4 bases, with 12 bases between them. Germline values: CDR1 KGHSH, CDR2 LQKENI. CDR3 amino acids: CASSPLGGGETQYF. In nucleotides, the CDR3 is TGTGCCAGCTCACCCCTAGGGGGTGGAGAGACCCAGTACTTC.

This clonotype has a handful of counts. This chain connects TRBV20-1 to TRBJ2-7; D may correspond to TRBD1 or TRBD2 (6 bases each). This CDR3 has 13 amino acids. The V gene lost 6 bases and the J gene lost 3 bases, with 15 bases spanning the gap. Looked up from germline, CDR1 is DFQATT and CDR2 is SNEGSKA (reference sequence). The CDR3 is CSAIEGGLYEQYF. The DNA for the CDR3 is TGCAGTGCGATAGAGGGGGGTCTCTACGAGCAGTACTTC.

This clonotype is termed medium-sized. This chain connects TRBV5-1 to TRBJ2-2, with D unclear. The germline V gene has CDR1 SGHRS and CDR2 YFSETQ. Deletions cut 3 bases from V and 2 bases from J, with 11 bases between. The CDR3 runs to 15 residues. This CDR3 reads CASSSSWGNTGELFF. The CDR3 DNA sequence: TGCGCCAGCAGCTCTTCGTGGGGTAACACCGGGGAGCTGTTTTTT.

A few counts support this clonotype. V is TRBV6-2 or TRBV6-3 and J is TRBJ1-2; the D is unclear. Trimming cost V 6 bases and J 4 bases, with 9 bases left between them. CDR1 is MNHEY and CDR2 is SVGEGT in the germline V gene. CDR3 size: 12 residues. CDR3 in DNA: TGTGCCAGCAGGTCGACACTCTATGGCTACACCTTC. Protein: CASRSTLYGYTF.

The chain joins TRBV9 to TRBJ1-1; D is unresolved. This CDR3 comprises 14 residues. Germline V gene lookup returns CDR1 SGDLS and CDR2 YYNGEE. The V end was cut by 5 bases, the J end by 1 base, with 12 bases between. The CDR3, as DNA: TGTGCCAGCAGTCCTTTGGTTAGGAACACTGAAGCTTTCTTT. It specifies CASSPLVRNTEAFF.

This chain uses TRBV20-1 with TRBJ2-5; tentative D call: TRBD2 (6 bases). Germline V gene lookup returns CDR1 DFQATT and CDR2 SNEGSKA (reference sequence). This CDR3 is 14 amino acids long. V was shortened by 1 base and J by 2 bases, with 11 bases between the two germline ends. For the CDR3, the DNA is TGCAGTGCTAGAGTAGCAAGCGGGCAAGAGACCCAGTACTTC. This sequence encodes CSARVASGQETQYF.

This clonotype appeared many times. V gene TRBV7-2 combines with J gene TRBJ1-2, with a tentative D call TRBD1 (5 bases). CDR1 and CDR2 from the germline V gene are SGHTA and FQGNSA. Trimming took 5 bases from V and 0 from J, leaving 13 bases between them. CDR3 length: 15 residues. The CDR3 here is CASSVDSWANYGYTF. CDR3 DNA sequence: TGTGCCAGCAGCGTTGACAGTTGGGCTAACTATGGCTACACCTTC.

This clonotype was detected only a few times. The CDR3 loop is CASSLLASGSTDTQYF. The CDR3 DNA follows: TGTGCCAGCAGCTTATTGGCTAGCGGTAGCACAGATACGCAGTATTTT. The genes are TRBV7-9 and TRBJ2-3; 7 bases line up with TRBD2. Germline CDR1 reads SEHNR; CDR2 reads FQNEAQ (reference sequence). The CDR3 runs 16 residues. Trimming cost V 2 bases and J 0 bases; bases outside gene matches: 5.

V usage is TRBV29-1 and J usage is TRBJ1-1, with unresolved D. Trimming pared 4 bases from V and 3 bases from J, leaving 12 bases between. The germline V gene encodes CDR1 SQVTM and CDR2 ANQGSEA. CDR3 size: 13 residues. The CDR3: CSVAAEWDTEAFF. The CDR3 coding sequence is TGCAGCGTTGCAGCCGAGTGGGACACTGAAGCTTTCTTT.